The 16 T cell receptor beta chains below were found in one sample sequenced in a study of cytotoxic CD8 clonotypes in ibrutinib-treated CLL. Generated by immunoSEQ multiplex PCR, the TCRdb table keeps only in-frame clones and is missing some. The data hold some 84,000 clones, with 86% observed a single time. Specimen: PBMCs, collected before ibrutinib treatment. These receptors were obtained from a human donor with chronic lymphocytic leukemia.

The chain recombines TRBV10-1 with TRBJ2-7; TRBD2 matches at 13 bases. Trimming at V came to 4 bases and at J to 1 base, leaving 1 base not matched to a gene. CDR1 WNHNN and CDR2 SYGVQD come from the germline V gene (reference sequence). The CDR3 length is 15 residues. CDR3 loop: CASSGTSGSSYEQYF. In nucleotides, the CDR3 is TGCGCCAGCAGTGGGACTAGCGGGAGTTCCTACGAGCAGTACTTC.

This clone has more than one count but fewer than ten. The CDR3: CASSLRSSYGYTF. The CDR3 DNA reads TGTGCCAGTAGTCTCAGGAGTTCCTATGGCTACACCTTC. The chain couples TRBV19 to TRBJ1-2; D gene ambiguous. CDR3 length equals 13 residues. The germline V gene encodes CDR1 LNHDA and CDR2 SQIVND (reference sequence). Trimming shortened V by 5 bases and J by 4 bases, and 11 bases separated the two germline ends.

This clone is a singleton in its sample. This rearrangement joins TRBV19 to TRBJ1-1; 8 bases are shared with TRBD1. CDR3 length equals 14 residues. The trim removed 6 bases at V and 3 bases at J, leaving 6 bases unmatched. The germline CDR1 and CDR2 sequences are LNHDA and SQIVND (reference sequence). CDR3 sequence (DNA): TGTGCCAGTAGACCGACAGGGGTGGACACTGAAGCTTTCTTT. It yields the protein CASRPTGVDTEAFF.

There are a few counts of this clone. The genes are TRBV5-6 and TRBJ2-5; 8 bases line up with TRBD2. The CDR3 consists of 14 residues. Germline CDR1 and CDR2: SGHDT and YYEEEE. With V trimmed by 4 bases and J by 1 base, 3 bases remained unmatched. CDR3 protein: CASSRGTSQETQYF. The CDR3 nucleotides are TGTGCCAGCAGCCGCGGGACTAGCCAAGAGACCCAGTACTTC.

The chain links TRBV6-1 to TRBJ1-1; D not certain. Trimming took off 4 bases at V and 6 bases at J, with 15 bases between the two ends. The CDR3 sequence is 14 residues long. The germline gives CDR1 MNHNS, CDR2 SASEGT. CDR3 sequence (DNA): TGTGCCAGCAGTGGTAGGTCCTCGTTGGCTGAAGCTTTCTTT. Residues: CASSGRSSLAEAFF.

This sequence joins TRBV19 and TRBJ2-7; TRBD2 matches at 10 bases. The germline CDR1 and CDR2 sequences are LNHDA and SQIVND (reference sequence). Trimming cost V 1 base and J 5 bases; bases outside gene matches: 8. The CDR3 sequence is 16 residues long. The chain's CDR3 is CASSIVEREGLNEQYF. Here the CDR3 DNA reads TGTGCCAGTAGTATAGTGGAGCGGGAGGGCCTTAACGAGCAGTACTTC.

The chain couples TRBV9 to TRBJ2-5, with TRBD2 as a possible D gene (6 bases). This CDR3 has 15 residues. The V gene's germline CDR1 is SGDLS and CDR2 YYNGEE. The V end lost 0 bases, the J end lost 2 bases, and 11 bases lay between the germline ends. The CDR3 coding sequence is TGTGCCAGCAGCGTAGGCTCTGGGACTCAAGAGACCCAGTACTTC. Its translation is CASSVGSGTQETQYF.

The chain has TRBV28 and TRBJ2-5; D is undetermined. The CDR3 is 13 amino acids. Trimming removed 9 bases at V and 5 bases at J, with 16 bases between. The germline V gene has CDR1 MDHEN and CDR2 SYDVKM. In DNA form, the CDR3 reads TGTGCCAGTAGTGTTGGGGTGCCGGAGACCCAGTACTTC. Translating it yields CASSVGVPETQYF.

The V call is TRBV28, the J call TRBJ1-2; maybe TRBD1 (6 bases). Germline CDR1 is MDHEN and CDR2 is SYDVKM. Trimming stripped 5 bases from V and 0 bases from J, with 13 bases between. The CDR3 is made up of 15 amino acids. The CDR3: CASSHDRLANYGYTF. The CDR3, as DNA: TGTGCCAGCAGTCATGACAGGTTAGCTAACTATGGCTACACCTTC.

The J gene is TRBJ2-7, the V gene TRBV5-4; D remains ambiguous. V was clipped by 0 bases and J by 0 bases, with 10 bases between them. The CDR3 spans 15 residues. Germline V CDR1 and CDR2: SGHNT, YYREEE (reference sequence). The CDR3 spells CASSLERESSYEQYF. CDR3 sequence (DNA): TGTGCCAGCAGCTTGGAAAGGGAAAGCTCCTACGAGCAGTACTTC.

This rearrangement joins TRBV5-4 to TRBJ2-7; D not certain. Between the trimmed V and J ends, which lost 2 bases and 0 bases, there was a span of 18 bases. CDR3 length: 17 residues. Looked up from germline, CDR1 is SGHNT and CDR2 is YYREEE (reference sequence). The CDR3 region has the DNA TGTGCCAGCAGCTTCCGGTCATCGGCACAGATCTCCTACGAGCAGTACTTC. It specifies CASSFRSSAQISYEQYF.

This sequence joins TRBV6-1 and TRBJ2-5; 9 bases map to TRBD1. After removal of 10 bases from V and 8 bases from J, the junction contained 8 bases not matched to a gene. Germline V gene sequence: CDR1 MNHNS, CDR2 SASEGT. This CDR3 comprises 12 residues. The CDR3 loop is CATTGTGITQYF. CDR3 DNA sequence: TGTGCCACCACCGGGACAGGGATAACCCAGTACTTC.

The chain employs TRBV9 and TRBJ1-1; 7 nucleotides line up with TRBD1. Germline trimming cut 1 base from V and 1 base from J; bases unmatched to any gene: 1. CDR1 is SGDLS, CDR2 YYNGEE, per germline. The CDR3 loop spans 14 amino acids. CDR3 residues: CASSVRTGNTEAFF. Written as DNA, the CDR3 is TGTGCCAGCAGCGTAAGGACAGGGAACACTGAAGCTTTCTTT.

The chain recombines TRBV5-6 with TRBJ1-1; D gene ambiguous. V was shortened by 1 base and J by 6 bases, with 16 bases between the two germline ends. Germline V gene lookup returns CDR1 SGHDT and CDR2 YYEEEE. The CDR3 is made up of 15 amino acids. CDR3 protein: CASSLIAGLSAEAFF. Here the CDR3 DNA reads TGTGCCAGCAGCTTGATCGCAGGCCTGAGTGCTGAAGCTTTCTTT.

This chain uses TRBV2 with TRBJ1-2, with D possibly TRBD1 on 5 matching bases. In germline, CDR1 is SNHLY, CDR2 FYNNEI. The CDR3 totals 14 residues. Between the trimmed V and J ends, which lost 7 bases and 2 bases, there was a span of 14 bases. The CDR3 nucleotides are TGTGCCAGCATGGGGGGAGGGAGGAACTATGGCTACACCTTC. Amino acids: CASMGGGRNYGYTF. The full variable domain, rest sourced from reference TRBV2 and TRBJ1-2, is EPEVTQTPSHQVTQMGQEVILRCVPISNHLYFYWYRQILGQKVEFLVSFYNNEISEKSEIFDDQFSVERPDGSNFTLKIRSTKLEDSAMYFCASMGGGRNYGYTFGSGTRLTVV.

A single count supports this clone. The chain employs TRBV4-1 and TRBJ1-4, with D uncertain. Trimming took off 4 bases at V and 0 bases at J, with 9 bases between the two ends. Germline V lookup: CDR1 MGHRA, CDR2 YSYEKL. The CDR3 length is 15 residues. The CDR3 DNA sequence: TGCGCCAGCAGCCTTTTTCGTACAACTAATGAAAAACTGTTTTTT. It encodes CASSLFRTTNEKLFF.